These 19 T cell receptor beta chains came from one sample sequenced in a study of blood T cell repertoires in COVID-19. Generated by immunoSEQ multiplex PCR, the TCRdb table keeps only in-frame clones and is missing some. The top ten clones hold less than 15% of a sample with around 190,000 clones, roughly 82% of them seen once. The material sequenced was peripheral blood. Source of these receptors: a human donor in a cohort sampled during active COVID-19.

The rearrangement links TRBV21-1 to TRBJ2-1; TRBD1, the D gene given by the table, was not confirmed from the DNA. TRBV21-1 is described as a pseudogene. CDR3 length: 23 amino acids. CDR3 sequence: CASSKITGGGGYYFMNSSNEQFF. In nucleotides, the CDR3 is TGTGCCAGCAGCAAAATAACAGGGGGCGGTGGCTACTATTTCATGAACTCCAGCAATGAGCAGTTCTTC.

This clone occurred once. The genes are TRBV2 and TRBJ2-5; weak D call: TRBD1 (5 bases). This CDR3 spans 13 amino acids. Germline V gives CDR1 SNHLY, CDR2 FYNNEI. The V end was cut by 6 bases, the J end by 6 bases, with 14 bases between. CDR3 region: CASRDTARQTQYF. The CDR3 bases are TGTGCCAGCAGGGACACAGCCAGACAGACCCAGTACTTC.

Only a few counts were recorded for this clone. The chain employs TRBV4-2 and TRBJ1-5, with 10 bases matching TRBD1. The CDR3 loop spans 16 amino acids. Germline assignment: CDR1 LGHNA and CDR2 YNFKEQ. The J segment lost 5 bases and the V segment lost 2 bases, leaving 6 bases of the junction unmatched. The CDR3 DNA follows: TGTGCCAGCAGCCAACGACAGGGGGCGGGCGATCAGCCCCAGCATTTT. It codes for CASSQRQGAGDQPQHF.

V and J are TRBV7-2 and TRBJ2-1, with 7 bases aligning to TRBD2. The length of the CDR3 is 16 residues. Per germline, CDR1 SGHTA and CDR2 FQGNSA. V lost 0 bases and J lost 2; bases outside the gene matches: 4. The DNA for the CDR3 is TGTGCCAGCAGCTTAGCCGGCGGGAGAACCTACAATGAGCAGTTCTTC. This translates into CASSLAGGRTYNEQFF.

The chain has TRBV5-4 and TRBJ1-3, with 12 positions matching TRBD1. CDR3 length equals 16 residues. From germline, CDR1 is SGHNT and CDR2 YYREEE (reference sequence). With 4 bases clipped from V and 4 bases from J, the junction kept 6 bases outside the gene matches. CDR3 in amino acids: CASSIRDRGPGNTIYF. CDR3 coding DNA: TGTGCCAGCAGCATCAGGGACAGGGGGCCAGGAAACACCATATATTTT.

V usage is TRBV6-6 and J usage is TRBJ1-2; D is ambiguous. This CDR3 is 15 amino acids long. Germline V gives CDR1 MNHNY, CDR2 SVGAGI (reference sequence). The V end was cut by 0 bases, the J end by 2 bases, with 10 bases between. Written as DNA, the CDR3 is TGTGCCAGCAGTTACTCGGCAGGTTCGAACTATGGCTACACCTTC. As protein: CASSYSAGSNYGYTF.

The chain carries TRBV5-1 and TRBJ2-7, with D tentatively TRBD2 (5 bases). The CDR3 spans 14 residues. In germline, CDR1 is SGHRS, CDR2 YFSETQ. Trimming took 0 bases from V and 7 from J, leaving 14 bases between them. This CDR3 is CASSLGPSSGEQYF. The CDR3 DNA reads as TGCGCCAGCAGCTTGGGGCCTAGTTCGGGGGAGCAGTACTTC. Full variable domain (remainder filled in from reference TRBV5-1 and TRBJ2-7): KAGVTQTPRYLIKTRGQQVTLSCSPISGHRSVSWYQQTPGQGLQFLFEYFSETQRNKGNFPGRFSGRQFSNSRSEMNVSTLELGDSALYLCASSLGPSSGEQYFGPGTRLTVT.

This sequence joins TRBV28 and TRBJ1-2; TRBD1 agrees at 8 bases. Germline values: CDR1 MDHEN, CDR2 SYDVKM. Germline trimming cut 7 bases from V and 5 bases from J; bases unmatched to any gene: 9. The CDR3 has 14 amino acids. The CDR3 reads CASIRQGPPYGYTF. DNA for the CDR3: TGTGCCAGCATTCGACAGGGGCCCCCGTATGGCTACACCTTC.

The V and J genes are TRBV7-9 and TRBJ2-1; weak D call: TRBD1 (5 bases). In germline, CDR1 is SEHNR, CDR2 FQNEAQ (reference sequence). The CDR3 consists of 14 residues. Trimming cost V 1 base and J 4 bases, with 8 bases left between them. CDR3 in amino acids: CASSLGRGYNEQFF. As DNA, the CDR3 is TGTGCCAGCAGCTTAGGTAGGGGATACAATGAGCAGTTCTTC.

This chain connects TRBV10-2 to TRBJ1-4; D is ambiguous. In germline, CDR1 is WSHSY, CDR2 SAAADI. The V gene lost 3 bases and the J gene lost 8 bases, with 13 bases spanning the gap. The length of the CDR3 is 14 residues. Written as DNA, the CDR3 is TGCGCCAGCAGTGAACCCCCATCGAGCGAAAAACTGTTTTTT. As protein: CASSEPPSSEKLFF.

The sample holds one count of this clone. V gene TRBV19 combines with J gene TRBJ2-5; 12 bases match TRBD2. Germline-derived CDR1 and CDR2 are LNHDA and SQIVND (reference sequence). The CDR3 is 18 residues long. J lost 5 bases, V lost 4 bases, and 14 bases had no gene match. The CDR3 sequence: CASSRGSTSGRIRETQYF. Written as DNA, the CDR3 is TGTGCCAGTAGTAGAGGGTCGACTAGCGGGAGAATCAGGGAGACCCAGTACTTC.

The CDR3 DNA reads TGCGCCAGCAGCGAGGGACTAGCGGGAGGAGCAGATACGCAGTATTTT. Its protein is CASSEGLAGGADTQYF. This chain joins TRBV5-1 and TRBJ2-3; 15 positions agree with TRBD2. After removal of 4 bases from V and 4 bases from J, the junction contained 4 bases not matched to a gene. This CDR3 is 16 amino acids long. Germline V lookup: CDR1 SGHRS, CDR2 YFSETQ.

This chain connects TRBV7-2 to TRBJ2-7; tentative D call: TRBD2 (6 bases). CDR3 length: 14 residues. CDR1 SGHTA and CDR2 FQGNSA come from the germline V gene. Trimming took off 5 bases at V and 3 bases at J, with 14 bases between the two ends. The CDR3 nucleotides read TGTGCCAGCAGCCCCCCGGGACTTTTCTACGAGCAGTACTTC. Its translation: CASSPPGLFYEQYF.

The CDR3 DNA sequence: TGTGCCAGCAGCCGCCCCCCAGGGTTCGGACGGGAGCAGTTCTTC. Translating it yields CASSRPPGFGREQFF. This chain connects TRBV3-1 (or the pseudogene TRBV3-2) to TRBJ2-1; D possibly corresponds to TRBD1 (5 bases). The germline CDR1 and CDR2 sequences are LGHDT and YNNKEL (reference sequence). V gave up 4 bases and J gave up 10 bases, with 20 bases separating them. The CDR3 length is 15 residues.

The chain combines TRBV5-5 with TRBJ2-7; 9 bases agree with TRBD1. Unmatched junction bases numbered 10, after V lost 6 bases and J lost 3 bases. CDR1 is SGHKS, CDR2 YYEKEE, per germline (reference sequence). This CDR3 contains 15 residues. CDR3 bases: TGTGCCAGCAAGAGGCCGGGACAGGGCGGCTACGAGCAGTACTTC. Its translation is CASKRPGQGGYEQYF.

V is TRBV15 and J is TRBJ2-2, with 8 bases lining up with TRBD2. CDR3 size: 16 residues. Per the germline V gene, CDR1 is LNHNV and CDR2 is YYDKDF (reference sequence). The V and J ends lost 0 bases and 3 bases, in that order; junction bases with no gene match: 3. CDR3 bases: TGTGCCACCAGCAGAGACGGGAGGGCCGACACCGGGGAGCTGTTTTTT. Its protein is CATSRDGRADTGELFF. The full variable domain, rest sourced from reference TRBV15 and TRBJ2-2, is DAMVIQNPRYQVTQFGKPVTLSCSQTLNHNVMYWYQQKSSQAPKLLFHYYDKDFNNEADTPDNFQSRRPNTSFCFLDIRSPGLGDTAMYLCATSRDGRADTGELFFGEGSRLTVL.

This sequence joins TRBV19 and TRBJ2-1, with TRBD2 matching over 9 bases. With V trimmed by 5 bases and J by 0 bases, 8 bases remained unmatched. CDR3 length: 17 residues. CDR1 and CDR2 (germline): LNHDA, SQIVND (reference sequence). CDR3 sequence: CASSPGLASSSYNEQFF. The CDR3, as DNA: TGTGCCAGTAGTCCAGGACTAGCGTCCAGCTCCTACAATGAGCAGTTCTTC. The variable domain in full, with the rest retrieved from reference TRBV19 and TRBJ2-1, is DGGITQSPKYLFRKEGQNVTLSCEQNLNHDAMYWYRQDPGQGLRLIYYSQIVNDFQKGDIAEGYSVSREKKESFPLTVTSAQKNPTAFYLCASSPGLASSSYNEQFFGPGTRLTVL.

Comments on this clone: Other DNA sequences in this specimen translate into the identical CDR3. The rearrangement links TRBV27 to TRBJ2-7, with D maybe TRBD1 (6 bases). The CDR3 has 13 residues. The V and J ends lost 3 bases and 2 bases respectively, with 8 bases between them. In germline, CDR1 is MNHEY, CDR2 SMNVEV (reference sequence). The CDR3 DNA reads TGTGCCAGCAGTTTGGACAGAACCTACGAGCAGTACTTC. It is translated as CASSLDRTYEQYF.

The V and J genes are TRBV30 and TRBJ2-1; D gene uncertain. Trimming took 6 bases from V and 9 from J, leaving 15 bases between them. Germline lookup yields CDR1 GTSNPN and CDR2 SVGIG (reference sequence). There are 12 residues in the CDR3. The CDR3 DNA reads TGTGCCTGCGAGCCATCCCCGAGTGAGCAGTTCTTC. It encodes CACEPSPSEQFF.